The text below deals with one T cell receptor (beta chain). The antigen remains unidentified. The time point here: baseline, week 1 (first vaccination visit). The treatment here: pre-vaccination baseline after standard-of-care therapy. Diagnosis in the donors showed new WHO grade 3 or 4 astrocytomas that were IDH1-mutant and ATRX-lost. This CDR3 has 19 residues. Germline loops: CDR1 ENHRY, CDR2 SYGVKD. Deletions cut 9 bases from V and 2 bases from J, with 31 bases between. Using immunoSEQ multiplex PCR, the repertoire was profiled, and TCRdb retains in-frame clones only, with some absent. The sample carries 50,000 to 65,000 clones, 80% to 90% recorded once. The data are from a study of a mutant IDH1 vaccine in newly diagnosed glioma. Study-wide background: Sex distribution of treated patients was approximately 60% male and 37.5% female; mean age was around 40 years. Previous care, which was radiotherapy, temozolomide, or both, most often involved both. Regarding the study as a whole: The authors found pseudoprogression apparently unrelated to changes in top peripheral T cell clonotypes.

The clonotype originates from a man younger than 35 with glioma. The rearrangement uses TRBV10-3 and TRBJ1-2; the D gene is possibly TRBD1 (5 bases). Sequenced here: PBMCs, sampled from a glioma patient treated with radiotherapy, temozolomide or both. The CDR3 bases are TGTGCCATTTACTCCGGAGAAGGGGCGTCCGATAAAGAGAACTATGGCTACACCTTC. Translated, it gives CAIYSGEGASDKENYGYTF.